This T cell receptor beta chain was sequenced during a study of a mutant IDH1 vaccine in newly diagnosed glioma. Study-level background: Patients arrived already treated with radiotherapy, temozolomide, or both, most having had both. Study findings and constraints: The study observed vaccine-induced immune responses in roughly 93% of patients. Seemingly, top peripheral T cell clonotype changes bore no relation to pseudoprogression.

The sample's time point: baseline, week 1 (first vaccination visit). Sample treatment: pre-vaccination baseline after standard-of-care therapy. Newly diagnosed WHO grade 3 or 4 IDH1-mutant, ATRX-lost astrocytomas were identified in the donors. With respect to this clone: What it binds is unknown.

CDR1 is SEHNR and CDR2 is FQNEAQ in the germline V gene (reference sequence). Trimming took off 3 bases at V and 3 bases at J, with 10 bases between the two ends. CDR3 length equals 14 residues. The protocol was immunoSEQ multiplex PCR, while the TCRdb copy is restricted to in-frame clones and leaves out a portion. Of just under 95,000 clones listed, around 80% are singletons. The receptor comes from a man between 40 and 49 years old with glioma. The input for sequencing was PBMCs, taken from a glioma patient treated with radiotherapy, temozolomide or both. The V gene is TRBV7-9, the J gene TRBJ2-3; D is possibly TRBD1 (6 bases). CDR3 in DNA: TGTGCCAGCAGCTTTGGACAGAGTACAGATACGCAGTATTTT. Protein sequence: CASSFGQSTDTQYF.